This T cell receptor beta chain was recorded in a study of cytomegalovirus exposure and HLA in healthy donors. Study overall: Unique TCRs numbering around 85 million, obtained from HLA-typed donors, made up an early data release.

The PCR employed 60 Vbeta primers together with 13 Jbeta primers. Using immunoSEQ multiplex PCR, the repertoire was profiled, and TCRdb retains in-frame clones only, with some absent. The repertoire has 85,000 to 90,000 clones, about 75% of them found once; the top ten carry 9.5% to 13%. Nominally healthy donors were sampled, though unrecorded immune exposures were likely. Study results and caveats: A later analysis linked a missense DCLRE1C variant to TCR beta V- and J-gene trimming. Among TCR beta chains of equal frequency, HLA-associated ones were more clonally expanded in a later analysis.

Notes on this clone: The antigen is undetermined.

CDR1 is ENHRY and CDR2 is SYGVKD in the germline V gene. CDR3 length equals 11 residues. V lost 10 bases and J lost 3, with 10 bases in between. Sequencing was done on a sample of PBMCs. The V and J genes are TRBV10-3 and TRBJ2-7; possible D gene TRBD1, 5 bases. The receptor was derived from a young man in good health and CMV-seropositive. CDR3 sequence (DNA): TGTGCCACTACAGACAGCTACGAGCAGTACTTC. Its translation is CATTDSYEQYF.